These 27 T cell receptor beta chains were all obtained from the same sample, sequenced in a study of CD8 T cells in ankylosing spondylitis. From the 5' RACE reads, TCRdb called clonotypes with MiXCR, one entry per CDR3 protein. The sample has roughly 150,000 distinct CDR3 sequences, around a third seen once. The sequencing sample was made of synovial fluid, either unsorted or a sorted T cell fraction (not recorded which). The receptors derive from a male donor with ankylosing spondylitis.

The rearrangement uses TRBV12-3 or TRBV12-4 and TRBJ2-5, with 9 bases lining up with TRBD2. The CDR3 has 14 amino acids. Trimming at V came to 2 bases and at J to 4 bases, leaving 2 bases not matched to a gene. The CDR3 here is CASSLNSGGETQYF. The CDR3 DNA is TGTGCCAGCAGTTTAAATAGCGGGGGAGAGACCCAGTACTTC.

This chain joins TRBV28 and TRBJ2-1; D not certain. Deletions cut 3 bases from V and 6 bases from J, with 12 bases between. CDR1 is MDHEN and CDR2 is SYDVKM in the germline V gene. The CDR3 runs to 14 residues. CDR3 in amino acids: CASSLRNIGNEQFF. The CDR3 DNA is TGTGCCAGCAGTTTGAGGAACATCGGCAATGAGCAGTTCTTC.

The V call is TRBV9, the J call TRBJ1-4, with 7 nucleotides matching TRBD1. V lost 4 bases and J lost 8; bases outside the gene matches: 11. In germline, CDR1 is SGDLS, CDR2 YYNGEE. This CDR3 has 15 residues. DNA of the CDR3: TGTGCCAGCAGCCTACAGAGGGACAGCAGCGAAAAACTGTTTTTT. Protein sequence: CASSLQRDSSEKLFF.

This clonotype occurred a few times. This chain joins TRBV11-2 and TRBJ2-7; D is possibly TRBD1 or TRBD2 (5 bases each). The V gene's germline CDR1 is SGHAT and CDR2 FQNNGV. The V end was cut by 5 bases, the J end by 2 bases, with 10 bases between. The CDR3 is 13 residues long. CDR3 bases: TGTGCCAGCAGCCGGGACCCGCCCTACGAGCAGTACTTC. Translated: CASSRDPPYEQYF.

The table lists this clonotype with many counts. V and J are TRBV28 and TRBJ2-2; D is ambiguous. Germline V gene sequence: CDR1 MDHEN, CDR2 SYDVKM. The CDR3 loop spans 11 amino acids. Trimming took off 3 bases at V and 7 bases at J, with 3 bases between the two ends. The CDR3 here is CASSFVGELFF. For the CDR3, the DNA is TGTGCCAGCAGTTTCGTCGGGGAGCTGTTTTTT.

This chain joins TRBV5-1 and TRBJ1-1; 7 bases fit TRBD1. The CDR3 extends over 13 amino acids. Trimming cost V 4 bases and J 7 bases; bases outside gene matches: 7. Germline CDR1 and CDR2: SGHRS and YFSETQ. CDR3 amino acids: CASSPRDSNEAFF. The DNA for the CDR3 is TGCGCCAGCAGCCCCCGGGACAGCAATGAAGCTTTCTTT.

The chain is built from TRBV21-1 and TRBJ1-2; TRBD1 is the table's D call and was not checked against the DNA. TRBV21-1 is noted as a pseudogene. The CDR3 extends over 11 amino acids. The CDR3 nucleotides read TGTGCCAGCAGCACCGGACAGAGACCGTTCTTC. This encodes CASSTGQRPFF.

Only one count was recorded for this clonotype. V and J are TRBV11-2 and TRBJ2-7; the D gene is possibly TRBD1 (5 bases). The germline V and J ends were trimmed by 0 bases and 6 bases, with 12 bases remaining between them. CDR3 length: 14 amino acids. Germline lookup yields CDR1 SGHAT and CDR2 FQNNGV. The CDR3 here is CASSLDPGYREQYF. For the CDR3, the DNA is TGTGCCAGCAGCTTAGACCCAGGGTACCGCGAGCAGTACTTC.

This clonotype was recorded a few times. The chain joins TRBV6-1 to TRBJ2-7; D may be TRBD2 (7 bases). The ends were cut back, 6 bases at V and 7 bases at J, with 19 bases in the middle. CDR3 length equals 14 residues. CDR1 MNHNS and CDR2 SASEGT come from the germline V gene. The CDR3 loop reads CASSLMGGPEEQYF. Written as DNA, the CDR3 is TGTGCCAGCAGCCTTATGGGGGGGCCTGAAGAGCAGTACTTC.

The gene calls are TRBV27 and TRBJ1-5, with D perhaps matching TRBD1 (6 bases). Germline loops: CDR1 MNHEY, CDR2 SMNVEV (reference sequence). V was shortened by 4 bases and J by 0 bases, with 13 bases between the two germline ends. This CDR3 has 16 amino acids. The CDR3 reads CASSSLGGYSNQPQHF. The CDR3 DNA reads TGTGCCAGCAGTTCCCTAGGGGGGTATAGCAATCAGCCCCAGCATTTT.

The chain joins TRBV11-2 to TRBJ1-2; D call uncertain. This CDR3 contains 13 residues. Trimming removed 3 bases at V and 3 bases at J, with 8 bases between. Germline V gene data show CDR1 as SGHAT and CDR2 as FQNNGV. The CDR3: CASSFAGYYGYTF. The CDR3 DNA reads TGTGCCAGCAGCTTTGCGGGTTACTATGGCTACACCTTC.

The chain is built from TRBV29-1 and TRBJ1-1; possibly TRBD1 for D (5 bases). The germline V and J ends were trimmed by 5 bases and 0 bases, with 13 bases remaining between them. In germline, CDR1 is SQVTM, CDR2 ANQGSEA. CDR3 size: 14 residues. The CDR3 nucleotides read TGCAGCGTTACGATGACAGTCATGAACACTGAAGCTTTCTTT. It yields the protein CSVTMTVMNTEAFF.

This chain links TRBV2 with TRBJ2-7; 10 bases map to TRBD1. This CDR3 has 14 amino acids. Trimming cost V 7 bases and J 4 bases; bases outside gene matches: 7. Germline V gene sequence: CDR1 SNHLY, CDR2 FYNNEI. Here the CDR3 DNA reads TGTGCCAGCAACCCCTCGGGACAGGGGTACGAGCAGTACTTC. Amino acids: CASNPSGQGYEQYF.

This sequence joins TRBV15 and TRBJ2-7; TRBD1 might be the D (6 bases). The CDR3 loop spans 14 amino acids. Trimming took 1 base from V and 0 from J, leaving 7 bases between them. Germline CDR1 and CDR2: LNHNV and YYDKDF (reference sequence). CDR3 residues: CATSRGTASYEQYF. The CDR3 nucleotides read TGTGCCACCAGCAGAGGGACAGCCTCCTACGAGCAGTACTTC. The full variable domain, in which reference TRBV15 and TRBJ2-7 provide the parts outside the CDR3, is DAMVIQNPRYQVTQFGKPVTLSCSQTLNHNVMYWYQQKSSQAPKLLFHYYDKDFNNEADTPDNFQSRRPNTSFCFLDIRSPGLGDTAMYLCATSRGTASYEQYFGPGTRLTVT.

This chain links TRBV12-3 or TRBV12-4 with TRBJ2-5; 7 bases align to TRBD1. J gave up 5 bases and V 0 bases, and 9 bases lay outside the gene matches. The CDR3 extends over 16 amino acids. The CDR3 reads CASSLAGKGAGETQYF. The CDR3 region has the DNA TGTGCCAGCAGTTTAGCGGGGAAGGGGGCGGGTGAGACCCAGTACTTC.

The chain joins TRBV3-1 to TRBJ1-1; D unresolved. The CDR3 consists of 14 residues. Trimming removed 3 bases at V and 2 bases at J, with 10 bases between. Germline values: CDR1 LGHDT, CDR2 YNNKEL (reference sequence). The CDR3 DNA is TGTGCCAGCAGCCAGTTTGGAGAAAACACTGAAGCTTTCTTT. Translated, it gives CASSQFGENTEAFF.

This clonotype was seen at least ten times. The chain is built from TRBV14 and TRBJ1-1; maybe TRBD1 (6 bases). This CDR3 spans 16 amino acids. Between the trimmed V and J ends, which lost 2 bases and 6 bases, there was a span of 19 bases. The V gene's germline CDR1 is SGHDN and CDR2 FVKESK. Here the CDR3 reads CASSQTGTNTFSEAFF. CDR3 sequence (DNA): TGTGCCAGCAGCCAAACCGGGACAAATACCTTCTCTGAAGCTTTCTTT.

The chain couples TRBV2 to TRBJ2-7, with D perhaps matching TRBD2 (7 bases). Trimming cost V 1 base and J 2 bases, with 12 bases left between them. CDR1 and CDR2 (germline): SNHLY, FYNNEI. CDR3 length equals 15 residues. The CDR3 protein is CASSEEGGGPYEQYF. The CDR3, as DNA: TGTGCCAGCAGTGAAGAGGGGGGGGGCCCCTACGAGCAGTACTTC.

The V gene is TRBV6-5, the J gene TRBJ1-2, with D hard to call. Germline V gene data show CDR1 as MNHEY and CDR2 as SVGAGI. This CDR3 is built from 10 residues. V was cut by 10 bases and J by 3 bases, with 6 bases left in between. The CDR3 DNA follows: TGTGCCACCCGGGACTATGGCTACACCTTC. Translated: CATRDYGYTF.

This clonotype showed up many times. The chain links TRBV7-4 to TRBJ1-4, with D possibly TRBD1 on 6 matching bases. This CDR3 comprises 15 residues. Trimming shortened V by 1 base and J by 8 bases, and 14 bases separated the two germline ends. Germline lookup yields CDR1 SGHVT and CDR2 SQSDAQ. The DNA for the CDR3 is TGTGCCAGCAGCTTAGGGGACAAGCACGGCGAAAAACTGTTTTTT. Its protein is CASSLGDKHGEKLFF.

V gene TRBV28 combines with J gene TRBJ1-1; D is possibly TRBD1 (5 bases). The CDR3 length is 14 residues. Germline lookup yields CDR1 MDHEN and CDR2 SYDVKM. Trimming left V 5 bases short and J 4 bases short, with 14 bases between. The CDR3 DNA reads TGTGCCAGCAGTCCCGGGGGGTTGGGCACTGAAGCTTTCTTT. Protein: CASSPGGLGTEAFF.

J is TRBJ2-7 and V is TRBV28; D unresolved. Germline lookup yields CDR1 MDHEN and CDR2 SYDVKM. The V gene lost 4 bases and the J gene lost 0 bases, with 13 bases spanning the gap. The CDR3 has 15 residues. The CDR3 DNA follows: TGTGCCAGCAGTTCCCACTCCTCAAGCTCCTACGAGCAGTACTTC. This gives the protein CASSSHSSSSYEQYF.

This clonotype appeared many times. V and J are TRBV5-1 and TRBJ2-3; the match to TRBD2 covers 11 bases. The CDR3 contains 15 residues. Germline CDR1 and CDR2: SGHRS and YFSETQ. Losses at the gene ends were 4 bases for V and 2 bases for J; bases not matched to a gene: 3. This CDR3 is CASSTTSGNTDTQYF. CDR3 DNA: TGCGCCAGCAGCACGACTAGCGGGAACACAGATACGCAGTATTTT. Full variable domain (outside the CDR3, taken from reference TRBV5-1 and TRBJ2-3): KAGVTQTPRYLIKTRGQQVTLSCSPISGHRSVSWYQQTPGQGLQFLFEYFSETQRNKGNFPGRFSGRQFSNSRSEMNVSTLELGDSALYLCASSTTSGNTDTQYFGPGTRLTVL.

This chain links TRBV28 with TRBJ1-2; D remains unclear. The germline V gene encodes CDR1 MDHEN and CDR2 SYDVKM. Trimming took 4 bases from V and 4 from J, leaving 4 bases between them. This CDR3 comprises 11 residues. The CDR3 reads CASSSSYGYTF. In nucleotides, the CDR3 is TGTGCCAGCAGTTCATCCTATGGCTACACCTTC.

The sample holds many counts of this clonotype. This chain uses TRBV6-1 with TRBJ1-4; 7 bases line up with TRBD1. In germline, CDR1 is MNHNS, CDR2 SASEGT. Germline trimming cut 6 bases from V and 8 bases from J; bases unmatched to any gene: 6. The CDR3 is made up of 13 amino acids. CDR3 in DNA: TGTGCCAGCAGCCGGGGACAGTTCGAAAAACTGTTTTTT. Encoded protein: CASSRGQFEKLFF.

The V and J genes are TRBV18 and TRBJ1-2; weak D call: TRBD1 (6 bases). V lost 3 bases and J lost 1, with 18 bases in between. Germline V lookup: CDR1 KGHSH, CDR2 LQKENI. CDR3 length equals 17 residues. The CDR3 DNA follows: TGTGCCAGCTCACCTCCGCCAGGGGTATTCGGTAACTATGGCTACACCTTC. Its translation: CASSPPPGVFGNYGYTF.

The chain couples TRBV27 to TRBJ2-3, with 11 bases identical to TRBD1. The CDR3 is 16 amino acids. Trimming removed 4 bases from V and 7 bases from J; junction bases left unmatched: 10. Germline CDR1 is MNHEY and CDR2 is SMNVEV (reference sequence). This CDR3 is CASSSKDRGPGNTQYF. The DNA for the CDR3 is TGTGCCAGCAGTTCCAAGGACAGGGGGCCCGGCAATACGCAGTATTTT.